A single sample is the source of the 29 T cell receptor beta chains below, sequenced in a study of shared clonotypes between healthy human individuals. It was CD45RO-negative cells, positively selected for CCR7, that made up naive CD8 cells, with terminally differentiated effector memory CD45RA+ cells excluded. Libraries were prepared by immunoSEQ multiplex PCR; TCRdb keeps only in-frame clonotypes and omits some of them. The repertoire consists of around 2,000,000 clones, with roughly 91% occurring once and the leading ten covering over 1.5%. Sequencing was done on a sample of naive CD8+ T cells from PBMCs. These receptors were collected from a man younger than 30 in good health. Some clones in this sample may be carry-over from other donors' samples.

As to this clone: The identical CDR3 is also encoded by other nucleotide sequences in the sample. The rearrangement uses TRBV28 and TRBJ2-5; perhaps D is TRBD1 or TRBD2 (6 bases each). Germline CDR1 reads MDHEN; CDR2 reads SYDVKM. Trimming removed 1 base at V and 5 bases at J, with 11 bases between. The CDR3 extends over 14 amino acids. The CDR3 spells CASSLSGARETQYF. CDR3 coding DNA: TGTGCCAGCAGTTTATCGGGGGCGCGGGAGACCCAGTACTTC.

This clone was counted a single time. The J gene is TRBJ1-2, the V gene TRBV5-1; no clear D gene. The ends were cut back, 0 bases at V and 8 bases at J, with 20 bases in the middle. The germline CDR1 and CDR2 sequences are SGHRS and YFSETQ. This CDR3 comprises 16 residues. The DNA of the CDR3 is TGCGCCAGCAGCTTGGATCGCACCTCCCTCGAAAGCGGCTACACCTTC. Protein: CASSLDRTSLESGYTF.

The chain links TRBV5-5 to TRBJ1-2; weak D call: TRBD1 (6 bases). The CDR3 runs to 13 residues. Deletions cut 2 bases from V and 3 bases from J, with 8 bases between. Germline CDR1 SGHKS, CDR2 YYEKEE (reference sequence). The DNA of the CDR3 is TGTGCCAGCAGCTTAGGGGGAGACTATGGCTACACCTTC. It yields the protein CASSLGGDYGYTF.

V and J are TRBV7-6 and TRBJ2-2; 7 bases line up with TRBD1. CDR3 length: 16 residues. The V segment lost 5 bases and the J segment 0 bases; nucleotides outside the gene matches: 6. Germline assignment: CDR1 SGHVS and CDR2 FNYEAQ. CDR3 sequence: CASSQGQVTNTGELFF. The CDR3 DNA reads as TGTGCCAGCAGCCAAGGACAGGTGACGAACACCGGGGAGCTGTTTTTT.

This chain connects TRBV27 to TRBJ2-7, with 10 bases identical to TRBD2. The J segment lost 5 bases and the V segment lost 3 bases, leaving 13 bases of the junction unmatched. Germline CDR1 and CDR2: MNHEY and SMNVEV (reference sequence). This CDR3 spans 17 amino acids. The CDR3 DNA sequence: TGTGCCAGCAGTTTGTTGTCCGAGCGGGAGGGCAGAGACGAGCAGTACTTC. Amino acids: CASSLLSEREGRDEQYF.

The gene calls are TRBV29-1 and TRBJ1-2, with D maybe TRBD1 (5 bases). V was shortened by 6 bases and J by 5 bases, with 22 bases between the two germline ends. Germline loops: CDR1 SQVTM, CDR2 ANQGSEA. The CDR3 is 15 residues long. The CDR3 DNA sequence: TGCAGCGTCGCTGGGACGGATCCTACCGATTATGGCTACACCTTC. Its protein product is CSVAGTDPTDYGYTF.

The genes are TRBV6-4 and TRBJ1-5; D unclear. The V and J ends lost 0 bases and 0 bases respectively, with 15 bases between them. The germline V gene encodes CDR1 MRHNA and CDR2 SNTAGT. This CDR3 has 18 residues. CDR3 sequence reads: CASSDSWWIRHSNQPQHF. In DNA, the CDR3 is TGTGCCAGCAGTGACTCTTGGTGGATCAGACATAGCAATCAGCCCCAGCATTTT.

The rearrangement uses TRBV5-4 and TRBJ1-1, with unresolved D. The CDR3 loop spans 15 amino acids. CDR1 and CDR2 from the germline V gene are SGHNT and YYREEE (reference sequence). V was cut by 0 bases and J by 3 bases, with 12 bases left in between. The CDR3 sequence: CASSLVGQADTEAFF. The DNA for the CDR3 is TGTGCCAGCAGCTTGGTAGGCCAGGCGGACACTGAAGCTTTCTTT.

The J gene is TRBJ2-7, the V gene TRBV15, with D hard to call. Trimming took 4 bases from V and 4 from J, leaving 5 bases between them. Germline assignment: CDR1 LNHNV and CDR2 YYDKDF (reference sequence). This CDR3 is built from 11 residues. CDR3 loop: CATSNTYEQYF. CDR3 nucleotide sequence: TGTGCCACCAGCAACACATACGAGCAGTACTTC.

The J gene is TRBJ1-1, the V gene TRBV9; D ambiguous. Germline loops: CDR1 SGDLS, CDR2 YYNGEE. V was trimmed by 5 bases and J by 6 bases, leaving 11 bases between them. The length of the CDR3 is 12 residues. CDR3 sequence reads: CASRSPGPEAFF. CDR3 sequence (DNA): TGTGCCAGCAGGTCCCCAGGCCCTGAAGCTTTCTTT.

The chain links TRBV9 to TRBJ1-1; D is possibly TRBD1 (6 bases). Trimming took off 2 bases at V and 4 bases at J, with 12 bases between the two ends. Germline values: CDR1 SGDLS, CDR2 YYNGEE. CDR3 length equals 14 residues. In nucleotides, the CDR3 is TGTGCCAGCAGCGTCGACAGGTGGGCCACTGAAGCTTTCTTT. Amino acid sequence: CASSVDRWATEAFF.

The chain employs TRBV5-6 and TRBJ1-2; D is uncertain. The V gene's germline CDR1 is SGHDT and CDR2 YYEEEE. The V end lost 3 bases, the J end lost 4 bases, and 22 bases lay between the germline ends. The CDR3 spans 17 residues. CDR3 in amino acids: CASSSDIDARYTYGYTF. CDR3 nucleotides: TGTGCCAGCAGCTCGGATATCGATGCGCGATATACCTATGGCTACACCTTC.

The rearrangement uses TRBV29-1 and TRBJ1-2; 9 nucleotides agree with TRBD1. The germline V gene encodes CDR1 SQVTM and CDR2 ANQGSEA. V shed 7 bases, J shed 8 bases, and the junction held 14 bases outside the gene matches. CDR3 length equals 14 residues. CDR3 nucleotide sequence: TGCAGCGGCCTCACAGGGGGCGGTTCGAGCGGCTACACCTTC. Translated, it gives CSGLTGGGSSGYTF.

CDR3 DNA sequence: TGTGCCAGCAGCACGGTCTCCACCGGGGAGCTGTTTTTT. It yields the protein CASSTVSTGELFF. V gene TRBV9 combines with J gene TRBJ2-2; D is unresolved. This CDR3 comprises 13 residues. Trimming stripped 4 bases from V and 4 bases from J, with 8 bases between. CDR1 and CDR2 from the germline V gene are SGDLS and YYNGEE.

The chain employs TRBV27 and TRBJ1-5; D ambiguous. CDR3 length equals 13 residues. The germline CDR1 and CDR2 sequences are MNHEY and SMNVEV (reference sequence). With 3 bases removed from V and 6 bases from J, the gap between germline ends came to 9 bases. CDR3 loop: CASSLEVAQPQHF. The CDR3 region has the DNA TGTGCCAGCAGTTTGGAGGTGGCTCAGCCCCAGCATTTT.

The gene calls are TRBV12-5 and TRBJ2-3, with 7 bases identical to TRBD2. Germline loops: CDR1 LGHNT, CDR2 FRNRAP. With 7 bases clipped from V and 6 bases from J, the junction kept 13 bases outside the gene matches. The CDR3 is 15 amino acids. DNA for the CDR3: TGTGCTAGTGCCATGGGGGGGAGAAGTAACGATACGCAGTATTTT. Translated, it gives CASAMGGRSNDTQYF.

The V and J genes are TRBV28 and TRBJ1-5; 9 positions match TRBD1. The germline CDR1 and CDR2 sequences are MDHEN and SYDVKM. V lost 3 bases and J lost 6; bases outside the gene matches: 12. This CDR3 is built from 17 residues. This chain's CDR3 is CASSLRTGAGWGQPQHF. In nucleotides, the CDR3 is TGTGCCAGCAGTTTGAGGACAGGGGCGGGGTGGGGTCAGCCCCAGCATTTT.

V is TRBV19 and J is TRBJ1-1; the D is unclear. Germline V lookup: CDR1 LNHDA, CDR2 SQIVND (reference sequence). The length of the CDR3 is 13 residues. Trimming pared 7 bases from V and 5 bases from J, leaving 14 bases between. CDR3 coding DNA: TGTGCCAGTATTGCCCCTCCGCAAACTGAAGCTTTCTTT. It specifies CASIAPPQTEAFF.

The table lists this clone with a count of one. The CDR3 loop reads CASSPGMPTGKSTAGNEKLFF. Written as DNA, the CDR3 is TGCGCCAGCAGCCCGGGGATGCCGACAGGAAAAAGTACCGCGGGTAATGAAAAACTGTTTTTT. J is TRBJ1-4 and V is TRBV5-1, with a weak D call TRBD1 (6 bases). From germline, CDR1 is SGHRS and CDR2 YFSETQ. Trimming removed 4 bases at V and 4 bases at J, with 32 bases between. This CDR3 is built from 21 residues. Full variable domain (outside the CDR3, taken from reference TRBV5-1 and TRBJ1-4): KAGVTQTPRYLIKTRGQQVTLSCSPISGHRSVSWYQQTPGQGLQFLFEYFSETQRNKGNFPGRFSGRQFSNSRSEMNVSTLELGDSALYLCASSPGMPTGKSTAGNEKLFFGSGTQLSVL.

In DNA, the CDR3 is TGTGCCAGCAGCTTAACGAATTCCGGCTGGGGGGATGAGCAGTTCTTC. It codes for CASSLTNSGWGDEQFF. The gene calls are TRBV7-3 and TRBJ2-1, with D possibly being TRBD2 (6 bases). Trimming took 0 bases from V and 8 from J, leaving 17 bases between them. CDR3 length: 16 residues. Looked up from germline, CDR1 is SGHTA and CDR2 is FQGTGA.

The rearrangement links TRBV29-1 to TRBJ2-7, with a possible D match to TRBD2 (6 bases). The germline CDR1 and CDR2 sequences are SQVTM and ANQGSEA. V shed 0 bases and J shed 2 bases, with 14 bases lying between them. This CDR3 comprises 15 residues. CDR3 DNA sequence: TGCAGCGTTGAAGATCCGGCGGGGCCGACCTACGAGCAGTACTTC. Its protein product is CSVEDPAGPTYEQYF.

The chain uses TRBV28 and TRBJ2-7; D gene unclear. Trimming removed 1 base at V and 1 base at J, with 8 bases between. In germline, CDR1 is MDHEN, CDR2 SYDVKM. The CDR3 covers 14 residues. The chain's CDR3 is CASSLLSRSYEQYF. In DNA form, the CDR3 reads TGTGCCAGCAGTTTATTATCCAGGTCCTACGAGCAGTACTTC.

This chain connects TRBV28 to TRBJ2-3, with D possibly TRBD2 on 7 matching bases. CDR1 is MDHEN and CDR2 is SYDVKM in the germline V gene. V shed 2 bases and J shed 3 bases, with 27 bases lying between them. The CDR3 has 20 residues. CDR3 loop: CASSLKMGWISKGGTDTQYF. In DNA, the CDR3 is TGTGCCAGCAGTTTAAAAATGGGGTGGATTTCAAAGGGGGGGACAGATACGCAGTATTTT.

The V and J genes are TRBV7-9 and TRBJ2-7; a possible D gene is TRBD1 (6 bases). V lost 5 bases, J lost 3 bases, and 14 bases lay in between. Germline CDR1 SEHNR, CDR2 FQNEAQ (reference sequence). The CDR3 is 14 amino acids. CDR3 residues: CASSSRTEGYEQYF. The CDR3 nucleotides read TGTGCCAGCAGCAGCCGGACAGAGGGCTACGAGCAGTACTTC. The whole variable domain, remainder taken from reference TRBV7-9 and TRBJ2-7, is DTGVSQNPRHKITKRGQNVTFRCDPISEHNRLYWYRQTLGQGPEFLTYFQNEAQLEKSRLLSDRFSAERPKGSFSTLEIQRTEQGDSAMYLCASSSRTEGYEQYFGPGTRLTVT.

V gene TRBV30 combines with J gene TRBJ1-2; 7 positions agree with TRBD1. There are 14 residues in the CDR3. Germline V lookup: CDR1 GTSNPN, CDR2 SVGIG (reference sequence). The V and J ends lost 4 bases and 1 base, in that order; junction bases with no gene match: 6. The CDR3: CAWITRDSNYGYTF. The CDR3 coding sequence is TGTGCCTGGATAACCCGGGACAGTAACTATGGCTACACCTTC.

The genes are TRBV4-1 and TRBJ2-7; D is perhaps TRBD2 (6 bases). Germline V gene lookup returns CDR1 MGHRA and CDR2 YSYEKL. This CDR3 comprises 14 residues. Trimming shortened V by 6 bases and J by 2 bases, and 14 bases separated the two germline ends. DNA for the CDR3: TGCGCCAGCAGTCCGGGACTCCTCCCCTACGAGCAGTACTTC. It codes for CASSPGLLPYEQYF.

The rearrangement links TRBV27 to TRBJ2-1, with D perhaps TRBD2 (7 bases). This CDR3 comprises 16 residues. Germline lookup yields CDR1 MNHEY and CDR2 SMNVEV (reference sequence). The germline V and J ends were trimmed by 2 bases and 5 bases, with 16 bases remaining between them. For the CDR3, the DNA is TGTGCCAGCAGTTTAAGTTTGGGGGGGCTTGACAATGAGCAGTTCTTC. This gives the protein CASSLSLGGLDNEQFF.

This clone was seen just once. The J gene is TRBJ2-7, the V gene TRBV27, with TRBD1 identical over 9 bases. V trimming: 2 bases; J trimming: 6 bases; junction bases outside the gene matches: 5. The germline V gene has CDR1 MNHEY and CDR2 SMNVEV (reference sequence). This CDR3 has 14 amino acids. CDR3 in DNA: TGTGCCAGCAGTTTAGGACAGGGGATGCGCGAGCAGTACTTC. Protein product: CASSLGQGMREQYF.

The chain couples TRBV10-1 to TRBJ2-1, with TRBD2 matching over 11 bases. V trimming: 4 bases; J trimming: 4 bases; junction bases outside the gene matches: 3. Germline V CDR1 and CDR2: WNHNN, SYGVQD (reference sequence). This CDR3 spans 15 amino acids. CDR3 in amino acids: CASSGLAGGYNEQFF. The DNA of the CDR3 is TGCGCCAGCAGTGGCTTAGCGGGAGGGTACAATGAGCAGTTCTTC.